The 6 T cell receptor beta chains below come from one sample, sequenced in a study of blood T cells in healthy people across ages. For the second PCR, which ran for 7 to 11 cycles, a sample-barcoded 5' primer and a J-beta primer mix were used. TCRdb used MiXCR to reprocess the 5' RACE reads, holding one entry per CDR3 protein. The sample has over 750,000 distinct CDR3 sequences, roughly 25% seen once. The same data also went into a second study, on T cells of mothers and their children.

Source material: blood. These receptors all stem from a boy between 5 and 17 years old in good health.

The chain links TRBV25-1 to TRBJ1-2; no firm D call. Between the trimmed V and J ends, which lost 5 bases and 8 bases, there was a span of 21 bases. This CDR3 region has 15 residues. CDR1 MGHDK and CDR2 SYGVNS come from the germline V gene. The CDR3 nucleotides read TGTGCCAGCAGTCCACTATCCCCGACGGGGATGGGCTACACCTTC. This gives the protein CASSPLSPTGMGYTF.

This clonotype was picked up a small number of times. A read error may account for a junction end that differs from germline. The CDR3 DNA follows: TGTGCCAGCAGCCATTTGCGGGAGGCCCCCTACGAGCAGTATTTC. Protein sequence: CASSHLREAPYEQYF. The V gene is TRBV14, the J gene TRBJ2-7; 8 positions agree with TRBD2. The CDR3 is 15 residues long. In germline, CDR1 is SGHDN, CDR2 FVKESK.

This clonotype turned up a few times. The chain is built from TRBV7-6 and TRBJ2-7; TRBD2 is a possible D gene (6 bases). V was pared by 2 bases and J by 5 bases, with 10 bases between. CDR3 length: 13 residues. Germline loops: CDR1 SGHVS, CDR2 FNYEAQ. The CDR3 is CASSLTGVDEQYF. The CDR3 DNA follows: TGTGCCAGCAGCTTAACGGGGGTCGACGAGCAGTACTTC. The entire variable domain, with the rest obtained from reference TRBV7-6 and TRBJ2-7, is as follows: GAGVSQSPRYKVTKRGQDVALRCDPISGHVSLYWYRQALGQGPEFLTYFNYEAQQDKSGLPNDRFSAERPEGSISTLTIQRTEQRDSAMYRCASSLTGVDEQYFGPGTRLTVT.

This clonotype was observed a handful of times. The genes are TRBV2 and TRBJ2-1; the D gene could be TRBD1 or TRBD2 (5 bases each). CDR1 and CDR2 (germline): SNHLY, FYNNEI. This CDR3 spans 15 amino acids. V lost 8 bases and J lost 5, with 19 bases in between. CDR3 sequence reads: CASRGDRGSHNEQFF. CDR3 bases: TGTGCCAGCCGAGGGGACCGGGGTTCACACAATGAGCAGTTCTTC.

This clonotype was seen a handful of times. The chain carries TRBV6-1 and TRBJ1-2; D uncertain. The CDR3 is 14 amino acids. CDR1 and CDR2 from the germline V gene are MNHNS and SASEGT. Trimming removed 2 bases at V and 7 bases at J, with 14 bases between. The chain's CDR3 is CASSEFPQFVGYTF. CDR3 DNA sequence: TGTGCCAGCAGTGAATTCCCCCAGTTTGTTGGCTACACCTTC.

This clonotype has just a few counts. J is TRBJ2-3 and V is TRBV12-3 or TRBV12-4; no clear D. The CDR3 has 13 residues. Trimming shortened V by 3 bases and J by 2 bases, and 6 bases separated the two germline ends. This CDR3 reads CASSFGYTDTQYF. DNA for the CDR3: TGTGCCAGCAGTTTCGGGTACACAGATACGCAGTATTTT.